This TCR beta chain was documented in a study of technical replicates of blood from several donors. Repertoires were generated with immunoSEQ multiplex PCR, while TCRdb's copy carries only in-frame clones and drops some. The table records about 57,000 clones, approximately 86% of them present only once. This clone was seen a handful of times. V was trimmed by 1 base and J by 2 bases, leaving 10 bases between them. Germline loops: CDR1 SGHDT, CDR2 YYEEEE. The CDR3 is 16 amino acids. Sequencing was performed on PBMCs. The chain employs TRBV5-6 and TRBJ1-6; D is perhaps TRBD1 (5 bases). The sequence was obtained from a human donor in good health. Some clones in this sample may be carry-over from other donors' samples. CDR3 amino acids: CASSLRGGPYNSPLHF. The CDR3 DNA is TGTGCCAGCAGCTTGAGGGGAGGCCCCTATAATTCACCCCTCCACTTT.